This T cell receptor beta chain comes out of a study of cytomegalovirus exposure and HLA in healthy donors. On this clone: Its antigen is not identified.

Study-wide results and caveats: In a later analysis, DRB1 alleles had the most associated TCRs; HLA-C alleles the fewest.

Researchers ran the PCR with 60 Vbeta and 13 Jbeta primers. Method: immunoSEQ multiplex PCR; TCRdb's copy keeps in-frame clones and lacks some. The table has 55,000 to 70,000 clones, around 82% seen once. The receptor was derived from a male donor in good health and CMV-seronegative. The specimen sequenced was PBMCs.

CDR3 DNA: TGTGCCAGCAGCTATCCCTTAACTAGCGGGGGGGCAGCCAATGAGCAGTTCTTC. Encoded protein: CASSYPLTSGGAANEQFF. The chain carries TRBV13 and TRBJ2-1; 13 bases are a match to TRBD2. Losses at the gene ends were 4 bases for V and 6 bases for J; bases not matched to a gene: 12. Germline values: CDR1 PRHDT, CDR2 FYEKMQ (reference sequence). This CDR3 spans 18 amino acids.